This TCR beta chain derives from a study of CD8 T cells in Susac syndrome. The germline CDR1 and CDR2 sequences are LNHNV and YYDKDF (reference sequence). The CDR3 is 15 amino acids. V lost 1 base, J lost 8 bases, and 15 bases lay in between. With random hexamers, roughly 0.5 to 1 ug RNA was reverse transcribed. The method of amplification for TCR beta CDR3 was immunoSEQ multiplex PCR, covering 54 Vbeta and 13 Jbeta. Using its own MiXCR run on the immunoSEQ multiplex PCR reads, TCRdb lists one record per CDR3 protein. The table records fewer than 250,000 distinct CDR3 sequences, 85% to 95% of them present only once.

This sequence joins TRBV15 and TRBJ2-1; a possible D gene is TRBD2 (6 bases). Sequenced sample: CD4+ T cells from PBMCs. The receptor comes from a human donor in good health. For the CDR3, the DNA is TGTGCCACCAGCAGAGCGGGGGTTTTAAGGGATGAGCAGTTCTTC. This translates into CATSRAGVLRDEQFF.